This section outlines one TCR beta chain sequence together with its context. It lacks a known antigen. There are no base qualities to consult, and no much larger clone falls within one base. Library preparation employed the immunoSEQ multiplex PCR assay. The authors processed their data as follows. A statistical classification framework was built to diagnose cytomegalovirus status from the catalog of TCR beta chain sequences. Not all clones reach the TCRdb copy of this immuneACCESS table, which keeps in-frame sequences only. Checked studies attribute under half of the gap to unresolved V genes and leave the rest unexplained. The V and J calls and clone size come from that table; D and trimming were worked out from the DNA. Here the sample has 100,000 to 150,000 clones; 95% to 96% occur a single time. Of the sample, less than 2% is held by the ten largest clones. The donors belonged to the validation cohort of around 110 subjects, which was separate from the roughly 700-subject first cohort.

These data originate in a study of cytomegalovirus exposure and HLA in healthy donors (dated by TCRdb to about 2017). About the full investigation: A later analysis indicated that the 130 or so validation repertoires were generated on the platform also employed for the roughly 720 repertoires of the first cohort. A separate validation cohort of roughly 130 different subjects was used in addition to the approximately 700-subject first cohort. To predict cytomegalovirus infection status, the study brought together high-throughput TCR immunosequencing, statistical association of individual TCRs with disease status, and machine learning. The study was designed to test whether signatures of past pathogen exposure could be identified by cataloging public T cell receptors. What the research found in general, with its limitations: A later analysis found that TCRs clustered in the first cohort also tended to co-occur in the 100 to 150 validation repertoires, with 94% of cluster scores above 0. A total of 150 to 200 TCR beta chains were listed by the study as associated with cytomegalovirus. According to the authors, the approach could potentially be generalized to other disease states and immunological phenotypes. In both the original and validation cohorts, the classifier was reported to diagnose cytomegalovirus status with high specificity and sensitivity. A few of the identified cytomegalovirus-associated TCR beta chains were confirmed in vitro to be specific for cytomegalovirus antigens. While some public TCRs were present in many individuals, most TCR sequences turned up only very rarely across donors. The validation cohort had no HLA typing available for a later analysis, so co-occurrence within that cohort was assessed over all 130 or so repertoires.

Sequences SGHAT (CDR1) and FQNNGV (CDR2) are obtained from the germline V gene. V is reduced by 6 bases and J by 2 bases, leaving a spacing of 18 bases between them. The CDR3 spans 16 residues, from the cysteine through the phenylalanine. The CDR3 DNA has 48 bases and is translated from base 1. Sequencing was performed on PBMCs. The rearranged segments are TRBV11-2 and TRBJ2-3; the D region possibly corresponds to TRBD1 (6 bases align). This receptor was obtained from a young man in good health and CMV-seronegative. The nucleotide sequence reads as follows: TGTGCCAGCAGTTCTAAAGGGGGTTTCTCCACAGATACGCAGTATTTT. This translates into CASSSKGGFSTDTQYF. With the portions outside the CDR3 filled from the reference TRBV11-2 and TRBJ2-3 genes, the complete variable region becomes EAGVAQSPRYKIIEKRQSVAFWCNPISGHATLYWYQQILGQGPKLLIQFQNNGVVDDSQLPKDRFSAERLKGVDSTLKIQPAKLEDSAVYLCASSSKGGFSTDTQYFGPGTRLTVL.